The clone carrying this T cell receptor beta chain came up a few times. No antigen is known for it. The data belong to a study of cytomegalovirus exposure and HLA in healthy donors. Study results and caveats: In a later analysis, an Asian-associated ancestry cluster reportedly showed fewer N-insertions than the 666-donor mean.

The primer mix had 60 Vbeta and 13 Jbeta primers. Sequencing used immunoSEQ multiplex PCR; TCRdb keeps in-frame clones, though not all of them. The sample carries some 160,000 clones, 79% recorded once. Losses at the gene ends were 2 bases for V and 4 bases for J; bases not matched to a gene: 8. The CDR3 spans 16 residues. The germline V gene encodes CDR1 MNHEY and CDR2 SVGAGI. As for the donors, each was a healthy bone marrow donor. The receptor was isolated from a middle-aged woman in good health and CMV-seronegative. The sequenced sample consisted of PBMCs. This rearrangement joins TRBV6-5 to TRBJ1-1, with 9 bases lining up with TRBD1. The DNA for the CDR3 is TGTGCCAGCAGTTACGTCCCGGGACAGGGTGGCACTGAAGCTTTCTTT. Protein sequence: CASSYVPGQGGTEAFF.